This T cell receptor (beta chain) was obtained from a study of shared clonotypes between healthy human individuals. The CD4+ fraction was divided into a CD45RA+ naive subset and a CD45RA-negative memory subset. Overall study results and limits: For naive CD4 cells, roughly 5% of clonotypes were shared across a handful of donors. The represented genetic and exposure-history diversity was limited by the small number of donors.

The repertoire was sequenced with immunoSEQ multiplex PCR; TCRdb's copy has only in-frame clones and lacks some. In the table there are roughly 1,000,000 clones, around 78% of which are singletons. A note on this clone: What it binds is unknown.

The source material was memory CD4+ T cells from PBMCs. Described subset: CD45RA-negative fraction. The source is a man younger than 35 in good health. Some clones in this sample may be carry-over from other donors' samples.

The CDR3 sequence is CASSLNLAYEQFF. CDR3 sequence (DNA): TGTGCCAGCAGCTTAAACCTAGCATATGAGCAGTTCTTC. This chain uses TRBV7-6 with TRBJ2-1; D might be TRBD2 (5 bases). Germline V gene lookup returns CDR1 SGHVS and CDR2 FNYEAQ. The length of the CDR3 is 13 residues. Trimming removed 2 bases from V and 8 bases from J, with 10 bases in between.